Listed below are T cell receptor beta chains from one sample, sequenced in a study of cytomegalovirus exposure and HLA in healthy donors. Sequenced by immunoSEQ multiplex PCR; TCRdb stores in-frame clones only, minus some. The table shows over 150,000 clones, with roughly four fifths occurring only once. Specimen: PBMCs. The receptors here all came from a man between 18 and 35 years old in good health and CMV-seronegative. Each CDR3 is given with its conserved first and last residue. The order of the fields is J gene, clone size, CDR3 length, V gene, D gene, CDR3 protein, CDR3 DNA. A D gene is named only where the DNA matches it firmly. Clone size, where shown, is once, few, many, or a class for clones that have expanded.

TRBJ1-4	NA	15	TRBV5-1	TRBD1	CASSLPRGDNEKLFF	TGCGCCAGCAGCTTGCCCAGGGGGGACAATGAAAAACTGTTTTTT
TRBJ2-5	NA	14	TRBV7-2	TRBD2	CASNTLAGAETQYF	TGTGCCAGCAACACACTAGCGGGAGCTGAGACCCAGTACTTC
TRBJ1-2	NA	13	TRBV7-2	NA	CASGEQGNYGYTF	TGTGCCAGCGGAGAACAGGGTAACTATGGCTACACCTTC
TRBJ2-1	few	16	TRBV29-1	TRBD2	CSVEGASGRALPEQFF	TGCAGCGTTGAAGGAGCTAGCGGGAGGGCCCTACCCGAGCAGTTCTTC
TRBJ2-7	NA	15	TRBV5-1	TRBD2	CASSLGLAGLYEQYF	TGCGCCAGCAGCTTAGGGCTAGCGGGACTCTACGAGCAGTACTTC
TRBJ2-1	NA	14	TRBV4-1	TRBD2	CASSQASGSNEQFF	TGCGCCAGCAGCCAAGCTAGCGGGAGCAATGAGCAGTTCTTC
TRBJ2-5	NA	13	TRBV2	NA	CASTAEGAETQYF	TGTGCCAGCACGGCCGAGGGCGCGGAGACCCAGTACTTC
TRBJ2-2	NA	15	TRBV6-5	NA	CASTRLEPNTGELFF	TGTGCCAGCACCCGACTAGAGCCGAACACCGGGGAGCTGTTTTTT
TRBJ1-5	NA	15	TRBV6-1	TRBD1	CASRGQGNSNQPQHF	TGTGCCAGCAGAGGACAGGGCAATAGCAATCAGCCCCAGCATTTT
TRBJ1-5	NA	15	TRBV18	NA	CASSRDRTSNQPQHF	TGTGCCAGCTCGCGGGACCGCACAAGCAATCAGCCCCAGCATTTT
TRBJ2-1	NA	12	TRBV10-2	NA	CASSETRSEQFF	TGCGCCAGCAGTGAGACTAGGTCTGAGCAGTTCTTC
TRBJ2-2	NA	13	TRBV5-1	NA	CASSSSNTGELFF	TGCGCCAGCAGCTCCTCGAACACCGGGGAGCTGTTTTTT
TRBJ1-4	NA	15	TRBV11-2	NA	CASSLDGRPHEKLFF	TGTGCCAGCAGCTTAGATGGCAGGCCCCATGAAAAACTGTTTTTT
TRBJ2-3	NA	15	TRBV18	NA	CASSPEGVSTDTQYF	TGTGCCAGCTCCCCGGAAGGGGTAAGCACAGATACGCAGTATTTT
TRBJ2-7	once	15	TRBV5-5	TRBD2	CASSFGTSVSYEQYF	TGTGCCAGCAGCTTCGGGACTAGCGTTTCCTACGAGCAGTACTTC
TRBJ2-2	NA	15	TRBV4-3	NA	CASSQIEGRTGELFF	TGCGCCAGCAGCCAAATTGAGGGCCGCACCGGGGAGCTGTTTTTT
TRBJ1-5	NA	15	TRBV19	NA	CASSPAGGHNQPQHF	TGTGCCAGTAGTCCAGCCGGGGGGCACAATCAGCCCCAGCATTTT
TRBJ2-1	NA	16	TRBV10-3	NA	CAIGTPLAPQYNEQFF	TGTGCCATCGGGACCCCCCTAGCGCCCCAATACAATGAGCAGTTCTTC
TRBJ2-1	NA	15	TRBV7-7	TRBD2	CASSAGSGMYNEQFF	TGTGCCAGCAGCGCGGGGAGCGGGATGTACAATGAGCAGTTCTTC
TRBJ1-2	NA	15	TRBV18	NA	CASSPREGEYYGYTF	TGTGCCAGCTCACCCCGGGAGGGGGAATACTATGGCTACACCTTC
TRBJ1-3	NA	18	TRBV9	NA	CASSVGVSQGWSGNTIYF	TGTGCCAGCAGCGTAGGCGTCTCTCAGGGGTGGTCTGGAAACACCATATATTTT
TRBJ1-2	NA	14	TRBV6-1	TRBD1	CASNRGPGNYGYTF	TGTGCCAGCAACAGGGGACCAGGAAACTATGGCTACACCTTC
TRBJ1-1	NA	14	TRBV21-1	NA	CASSTKRAKMPAFF	TGTGCCAGCAGCACAAAGCGGGCCAAAATGCCAGCTTTCTTT
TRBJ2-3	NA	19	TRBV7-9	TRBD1	CASSPPGQGPGWGTDTQYF	TGTGCCAGCAGCCCCCCGGGACAGGGGCCCGGATGGGGCACAGATACGCAGTATTTT
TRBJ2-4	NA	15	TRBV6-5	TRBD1	CASSRGTGGKNIQYF	TGTGCCAGCAGCCGGGGGACAGGGGGCAAAAACATTCAGTACTTC
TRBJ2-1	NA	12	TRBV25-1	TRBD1	CASSDRGQGKFF	TGTGCCAGCAGTGATCGGGGACAGGGGAAGTTCTTC
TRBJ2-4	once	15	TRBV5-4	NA	CASSEWGVAKNIQYF	TGTGCCAGCAGCGAATGGGGGGTAGCCAAAAACATTCAGTACTTC
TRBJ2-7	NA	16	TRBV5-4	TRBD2	CASSSRTSGYSYEQYF	TGTGCCAGCAGCTCACGGACTAGCGGGTACTCCTACGAGCAGTACTTC
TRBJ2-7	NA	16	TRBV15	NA	CATSRDTAGLRYEQYF	TGTGCCACCAGCAGAGACACGGCAGGGCTACGGTACGAGCAGTACTTC
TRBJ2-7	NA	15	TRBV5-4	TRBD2	CASSLAVSGPYEQYF	TGTGCCAGCAGCTTGGCGGTTAGCGGGCCCTACGAGCAGTACTTC
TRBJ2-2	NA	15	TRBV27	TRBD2	CASSSAGGPNGELFF	TGTGCCAGCAGTTCAGCGGGAGGGCCTAACGGGGAGCTGTTTTTT
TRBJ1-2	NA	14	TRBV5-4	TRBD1	CASSTTGGGDGYTF	TGTGCCAGCAGCACGACAGGGGGCGGAGATGGCTACACCTTC
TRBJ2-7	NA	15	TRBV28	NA	CASSLAGLLSYEQYF	TGTGCCAGCAGTTTGGCAGGCCTCCTCTCCTACGAGCAGTACTTC
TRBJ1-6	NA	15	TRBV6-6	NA	CATSRSGTSNSPLHF	TGTGCTACTTCACGGTCCGGGACATCAAATTCACCCCTCCACTTT
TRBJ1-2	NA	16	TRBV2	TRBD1	CASSEVQGTGTYGYTF	TGTGCCAGCAGTGAAGTTCAGGGGACAGGTACCTATGGCTACACCTTC
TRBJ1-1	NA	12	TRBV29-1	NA	CSVLLTNTEAFF	TGCAGCGTCCTTCTTACAAACACTGAAGCTTTCTTT
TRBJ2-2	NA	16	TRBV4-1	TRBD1	CASSHKPHRGPGELFF	TGCGCCAGCAGCCACAAACCGCACAGGGGTCCTGGGGAGCTGTTTTTT
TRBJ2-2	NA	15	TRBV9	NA	CASSVQGPDTGELFF	TGTGCCAGCAGCGTCCAGGGGCCCGACACCGGGGAGCTGTTTTTT
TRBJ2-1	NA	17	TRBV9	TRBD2	CASSVGAGGESSNEQFF	TGTGCCAGCAGCGTAGGGGCCGGGGGGGAGTCGAGCAATGAGCAGTTCTTC